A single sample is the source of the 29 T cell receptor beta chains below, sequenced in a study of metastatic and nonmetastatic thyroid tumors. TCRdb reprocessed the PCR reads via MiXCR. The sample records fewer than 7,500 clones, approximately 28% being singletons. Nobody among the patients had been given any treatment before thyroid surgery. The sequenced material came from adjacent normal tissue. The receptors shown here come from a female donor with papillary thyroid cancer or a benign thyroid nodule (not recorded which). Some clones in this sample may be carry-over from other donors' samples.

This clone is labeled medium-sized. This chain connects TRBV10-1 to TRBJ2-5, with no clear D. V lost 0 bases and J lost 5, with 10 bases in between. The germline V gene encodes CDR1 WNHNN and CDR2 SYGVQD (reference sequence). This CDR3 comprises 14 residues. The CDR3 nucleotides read TGCGCCAGCAGTGAGTCTCTCGGGTCGGAGACCCAGTACTTC. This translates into CASSESLGSETQYF.

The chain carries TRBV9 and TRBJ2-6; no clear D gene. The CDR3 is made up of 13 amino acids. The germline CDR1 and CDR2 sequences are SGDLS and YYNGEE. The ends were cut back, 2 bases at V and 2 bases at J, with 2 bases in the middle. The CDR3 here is CASSVPGANVLTF. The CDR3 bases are TGTGCCAGCAGCGTCCCTGGGGCCAACGTCCTGACTTTC.

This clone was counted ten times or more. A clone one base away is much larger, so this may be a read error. The CDR3 region is CAISPGRSSYEQYF. In DNA, the CDR3 is TGTGCCATCAGTCCAGGGCGGAGCTCCTACGAGCAGTACTTC. The V and J genes are TRBV10-3 and TRBJ2-7; maybe TRBD1 (5 bases). CDR1 is ENHRY and CDR2 is SYGVKD in the germline V gene. The V end was cut by 5 bases, the J end by 0 bases, with 11 bases between. The CDR3 covers 14 residues.

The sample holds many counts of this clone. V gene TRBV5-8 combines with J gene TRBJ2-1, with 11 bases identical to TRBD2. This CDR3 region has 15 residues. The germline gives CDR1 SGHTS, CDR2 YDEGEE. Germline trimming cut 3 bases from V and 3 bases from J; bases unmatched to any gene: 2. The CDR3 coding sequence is TGTGCCAGCAGCTCGGGACTAGCGGTCTACAATGAGCAGTTCTTC. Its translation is CASSSGLAVYNEQFF.

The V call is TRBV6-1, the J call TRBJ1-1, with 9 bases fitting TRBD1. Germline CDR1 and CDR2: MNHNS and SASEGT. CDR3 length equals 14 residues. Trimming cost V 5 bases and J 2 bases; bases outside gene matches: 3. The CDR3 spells CASSPTGGNTEAFF. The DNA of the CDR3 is TGTGCCAGCAGTCCGACAGGGGGAAACACTGAAGCTTTCTTT.

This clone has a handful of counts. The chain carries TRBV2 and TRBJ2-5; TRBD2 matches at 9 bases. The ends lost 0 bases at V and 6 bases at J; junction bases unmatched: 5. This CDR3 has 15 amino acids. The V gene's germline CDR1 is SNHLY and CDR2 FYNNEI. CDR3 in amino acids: CASSEARGGGKTQYF. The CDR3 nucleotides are TGTGCCAGCAGTGAAGCGCGGGGGGGCGGGAAGACCCAGTACTTC.

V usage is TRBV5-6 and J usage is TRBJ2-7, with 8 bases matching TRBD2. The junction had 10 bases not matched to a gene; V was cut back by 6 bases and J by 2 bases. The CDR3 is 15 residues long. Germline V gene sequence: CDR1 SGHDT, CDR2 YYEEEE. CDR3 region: CASTTGSGGPYEQYF. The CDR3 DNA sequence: TGTGCCAGCACCACGGGAAGCGGGGGCCCCTACGAGCAGTACTTC. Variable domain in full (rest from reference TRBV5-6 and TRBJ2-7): DAGVTQSPTHLIKTRGQQVTLRCSPKSGHDTVSWYQQALGQGPQFIFQYYEEEERQRGNFPDRFSGHQFPNYSSELNVNALLLGDSALYLCASTTGSGGPYEQYFGPGTRLTVT.

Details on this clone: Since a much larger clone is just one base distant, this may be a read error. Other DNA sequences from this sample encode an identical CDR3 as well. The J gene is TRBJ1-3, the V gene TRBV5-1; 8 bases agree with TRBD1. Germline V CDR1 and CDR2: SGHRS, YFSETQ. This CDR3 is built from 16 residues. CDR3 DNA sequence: TGCGCCAGCAGCTTGGGCGGTCCTGGGACAGGAAACACTATATATTTT. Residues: CASSLGGPGTGNTIYF.

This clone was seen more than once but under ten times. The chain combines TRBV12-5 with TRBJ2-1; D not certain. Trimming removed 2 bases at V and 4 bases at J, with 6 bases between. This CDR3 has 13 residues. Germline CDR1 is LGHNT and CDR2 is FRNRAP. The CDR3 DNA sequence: TGTGCTAGTGGTTTGCAAGTTTACAATGAGCAGTTCTTC. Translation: CASGLQVYNEQFF.

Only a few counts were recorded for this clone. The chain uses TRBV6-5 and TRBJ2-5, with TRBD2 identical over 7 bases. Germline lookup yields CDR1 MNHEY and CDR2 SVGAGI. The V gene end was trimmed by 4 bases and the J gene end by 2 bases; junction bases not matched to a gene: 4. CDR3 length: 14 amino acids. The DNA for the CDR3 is TGTGCCAGCAGTTCAGCGGGGCAACAAGAGACCCAGTACTTC. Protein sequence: CASSSAGQQETQYF.

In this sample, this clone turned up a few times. In nucleotides, the CDR3 is TGTGCCAGCAGTTCCCCATTGGCGGGAGCCACGTACTACAATGAGCAGTTCTTC. Its protein product is CASSSPLAGATYYNEQFF. The V and J genes are TRBV28 and TRBJ2-1, with 7 bases aligning to TRBD2. Per germline, CDR1 MDHEN and CDR2 SYDVKM. V shed 4 bases, J shed 3 bases, and the junction held 15 bases outside the gene matches. The CDR3 runs 18 residues.

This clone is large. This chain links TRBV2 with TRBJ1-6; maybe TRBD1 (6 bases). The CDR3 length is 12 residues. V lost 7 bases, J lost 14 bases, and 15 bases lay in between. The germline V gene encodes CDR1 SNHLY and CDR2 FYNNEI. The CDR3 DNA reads TGTGCCAGCACCCTGAGTGGGGGCACCCTCCACTTT. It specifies CASTLSGGTLHF.

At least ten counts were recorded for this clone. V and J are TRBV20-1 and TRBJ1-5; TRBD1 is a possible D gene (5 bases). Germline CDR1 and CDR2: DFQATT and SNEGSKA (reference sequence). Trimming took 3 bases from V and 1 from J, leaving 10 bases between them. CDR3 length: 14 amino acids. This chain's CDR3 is CSASDRDSNQPQHF. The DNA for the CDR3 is TGCAGTGCTAGCGACCGGGACAGCAATCAGCCCCAGCATTTT.

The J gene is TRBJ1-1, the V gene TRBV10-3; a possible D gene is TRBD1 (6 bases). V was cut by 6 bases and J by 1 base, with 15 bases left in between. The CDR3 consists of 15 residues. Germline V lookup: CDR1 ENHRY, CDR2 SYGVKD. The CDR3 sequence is CAISPGTNQNTEAFF. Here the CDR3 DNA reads TGTGCCATCAGCCCAGGGACAAATCAGAACACTGAAGCTTTCTTT.

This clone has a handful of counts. The CDR3 DNA reads TGTGCCAGCAGTTACCGGGGGGGGACAGGGGACTACGAGCAGTACTTC. It codes for CASSYRGGTGDYEQYF. The chain combines TRBV6-5 with TRBJ2-7; 10 bases are shared with TRBD1. This CDR3 contains 16 residues. J gave up 3 bases and V 2 bases, and 7 bases lay outside the gene matches. Germline V gene lookup returns CDR1 MNHEY and CDR2 SVGAGI.

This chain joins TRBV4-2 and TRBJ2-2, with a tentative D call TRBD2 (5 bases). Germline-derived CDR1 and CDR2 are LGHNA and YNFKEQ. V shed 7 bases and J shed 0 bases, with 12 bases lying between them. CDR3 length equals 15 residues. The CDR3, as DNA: TGTGCCAGCATCCGACATAGCGCGAACACCGGGGAGCTGTTTTTT. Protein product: CASIRHSANTGELFF.

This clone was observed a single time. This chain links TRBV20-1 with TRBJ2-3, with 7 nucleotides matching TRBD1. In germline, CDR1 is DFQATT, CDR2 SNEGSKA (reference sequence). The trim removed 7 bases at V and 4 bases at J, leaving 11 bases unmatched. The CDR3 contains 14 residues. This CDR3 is CSGVTDRAADTQYF. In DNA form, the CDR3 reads TGCAGTGGGGTAACCGACAGGGCGGCAGATACGCAGTATTTT.

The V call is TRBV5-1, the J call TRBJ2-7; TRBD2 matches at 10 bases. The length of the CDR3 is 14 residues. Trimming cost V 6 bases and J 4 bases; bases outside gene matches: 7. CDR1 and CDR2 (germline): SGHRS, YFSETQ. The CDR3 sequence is CASNSGTSAYEQYF. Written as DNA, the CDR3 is TGCGCCAGCAACTCCGGGACTAGCGCGTACGAGCAGTACTTC.

CDR3 protein: CASSSQGGTLNEQYF. DNA for the CDR3: TGTGCCAGCAGTTCCCAGGGGGGGACCCTAAACGAGCAGTACTTC. The chain combines TRBV27 with TRBJ2-7, with D possibly being TRBD1 or TRBD2 (7 bases each). Trimming shortened V by 4 bases and J by 5 bases, and 18 bases separated the two germline ends. The CDR3 spans 15 residues. Germline CDR1 reads MNHEY; CDR2 reads SMNVEV (reference sequence).

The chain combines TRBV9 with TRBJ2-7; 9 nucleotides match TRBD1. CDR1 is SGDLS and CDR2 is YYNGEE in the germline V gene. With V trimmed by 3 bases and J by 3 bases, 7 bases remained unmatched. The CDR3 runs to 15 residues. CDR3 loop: CASSEGTGPYYEQYF. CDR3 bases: TGTGCCAGCAGCGAAGGGACAGGGCCTTACTACGAGCAGTACTTC.

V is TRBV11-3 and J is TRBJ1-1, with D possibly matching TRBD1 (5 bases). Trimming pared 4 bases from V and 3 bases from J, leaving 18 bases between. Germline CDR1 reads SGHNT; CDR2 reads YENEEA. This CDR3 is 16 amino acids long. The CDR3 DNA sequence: TGTGCCAGCAGCTCGTTCCTGATCCAAGGGGACACTGAAGCTTTCTTT. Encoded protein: CASSSFLIQGDTEAFF.

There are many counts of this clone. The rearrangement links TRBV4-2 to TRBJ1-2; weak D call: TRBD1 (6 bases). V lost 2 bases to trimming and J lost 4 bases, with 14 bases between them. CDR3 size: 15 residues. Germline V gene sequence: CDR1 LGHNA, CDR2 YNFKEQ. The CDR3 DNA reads TGTGCCAGCAGCCAAAGGGGGGTGGGCACCTATGGCTACACCTTC. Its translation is CASSQRGVGTYGYTF.

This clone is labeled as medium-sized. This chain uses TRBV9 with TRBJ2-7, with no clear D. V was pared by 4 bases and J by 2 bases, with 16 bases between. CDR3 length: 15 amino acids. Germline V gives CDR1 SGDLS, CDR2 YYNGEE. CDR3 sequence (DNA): TGTGCCAGCAGCCCCCTCGAGGACGGTACCTACGAGCAGTACTTC. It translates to CASSPLEDGTYEQYF.

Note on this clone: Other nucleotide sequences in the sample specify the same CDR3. CDR3 bases: TGCAGTGCTTGGACGCTGGGACGCACGAACACTGAAGCTTTCTTT. Translation: CSAWTLGRTNTEAFF. The chain combines TRBV20-1 with TRBJ1-1, with D possibly being TRBD1 (5 bases). The CDR3 totals 15 residues. The germline V gene encodes CDR1 DFQATT and CDR2 SNEGSKA (reference sequence). V was clipped by 5 bases and J by 1 base, with 17 bases between them.

CDR3 residues: CASSSGLTISYEQYF. The CDR3 DNA reads TGCGCCAGCAGCTCGGGACTGACGATCTCCTACGAGCAGTACTTC. The genes are TRBV5-1 and TRBJ2-7, with D possibly TRBD2 on 6 matching bases. The CDR3 spans 15 residues. V was cut by 3 bases and J by 0 bases, with 13 bases left in between. Germline CDR1 and CDR2: SGHRS and YFSETQ.

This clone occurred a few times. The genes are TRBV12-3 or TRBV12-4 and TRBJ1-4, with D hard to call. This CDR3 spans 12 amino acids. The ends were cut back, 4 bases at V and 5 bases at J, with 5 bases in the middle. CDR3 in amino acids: CASSYGNEKLFF. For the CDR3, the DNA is TGTGCCAGCAGTTATGGGAATGAAAAACTGTTTTTT.

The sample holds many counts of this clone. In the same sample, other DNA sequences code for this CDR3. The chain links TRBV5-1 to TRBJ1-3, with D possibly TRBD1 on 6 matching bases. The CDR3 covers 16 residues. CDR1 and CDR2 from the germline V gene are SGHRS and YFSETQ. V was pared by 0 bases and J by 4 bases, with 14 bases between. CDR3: CASSLGGPGTGNTIYF. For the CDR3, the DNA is TGCGCCAGCAGCTTGGGCGGTCCTGGGACAGGAAACACCATATATTTT.

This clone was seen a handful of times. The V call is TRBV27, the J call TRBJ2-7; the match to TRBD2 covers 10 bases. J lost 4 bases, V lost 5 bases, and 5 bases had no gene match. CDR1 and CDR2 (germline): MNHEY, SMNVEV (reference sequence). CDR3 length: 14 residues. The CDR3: CASSGSSGGYEQYF. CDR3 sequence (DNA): TGTGCCAGCAGTGGGTCTAGCGGGGGTTACGAGCAGTACTTC.

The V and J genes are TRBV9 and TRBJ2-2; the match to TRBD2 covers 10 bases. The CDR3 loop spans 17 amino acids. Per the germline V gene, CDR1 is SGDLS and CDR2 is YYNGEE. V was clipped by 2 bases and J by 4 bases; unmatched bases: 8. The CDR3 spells CASSVPAGGPVTGELFF. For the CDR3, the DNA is TGTGCCAGCAGCGTTCCAGCGGGAGGGCCGGTCACCGGGGAGCTGTTTTTT. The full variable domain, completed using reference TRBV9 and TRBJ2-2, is DSGVTQTPKHLITATGQRVTLRCSPRSGDLSVYWYQQSLDQGLQFLIQYYNGEERAKGNILERFSAQQFPDLHSELNLSSLELGDSALYFCASSVPAGGPVTGELFFGEGSRLTVL.